These 26 T cell receptor beta chains share one sample of origin, sequenced in a study of T cells expressing NK-cell markers. With the 5' RACE reads reprocessed, TCRdb shows one record per CDR3 protein and no DNA. In all, the sample yields about half a million distinct CDR3 sequences. Sequencing used blood T cells: a sorted CD56 or NKG2C T cell subset, CD4+ or CD8+ T cells, or bulk PBMC T cells (not recorded which). Every receptor here comes from a woman aged 45-65 years in good health.

This chain uses TRBV29-1 with TRBJ2-2; TCRdb names TRBD2, which stays unverified in the absence of DNA. Per germline, CDR1 SQVTM and CDR2 ANQGSEA. The CDR3 extends over 17 amino acids. The CDR3 loop is CSVQIGTSGVNTGELFF.

Here the CDR3 reads CATSRYQDGVYYNEQFF. The gene calls are TRBV15 and TRBJ2-1. CDR1 is LNHNV, CDR2 YYDKDF, per germline (reference sequence). CDR3 size: 17 residues.

V is TRBV6-2 or TRBV6-3 and J is TRBJ2-4. Germline V gene data show CDR1 as MNHEY and CDR2 as SVGEGT. This CDR3 has 14 amino acids. CDR3 sequence reads: CASSWTLAKNIQYF.

The chain uses TRBV12-3 or TRBV12-4 and TRBJ2-7. CDR3 length: 14 residues. The CDR3 reads CASSLGRDSYEQYF.

The chain employs TRBV5-1 and TRBJ2-2; no DNA is available, so the TRBD2 call from TCRdb remains unchecked. This CDR3 region has 15 residues. CDR1 and CDR2 (germline): SGHRS, YFSETQ. The CDR3 sequence: CASSSRAGDTGELFF.

The rearrangement links TRBV10-3 to TRBJ1-6; TCRdb's D call of TRBD1 is untestable without DNA. The CDR3 sequence is 14 residues long. CDR1 ENHRY and CDR2 SYGVKD come from the germline V gene. The CDR3 protein is CAIRRQGSGSPLHF.

V usage is TRBV4-1 and J usage is TRBJ2-2; checking the TCRdb D call of TRBD1 is not possible without DNA. CDR1 and CDR2 from the germline V gene are MGHRA and YSYEKL. CDR3 length: 15 amino acids. The CDR3 region is CASSHPGQGGGELFF.

The chain couples TRBV5-1 to TRBJ1-1; TCRdb proposes TRBD1, but this gene call is untestable without DNA. Germline V gene data show CDR1 as SGHRS and CDR2 as YFSETQ. The CDR3 is 15 residues long. The CDR3 spells CASSPGGVGATEAFF.

This chain uses TRBV5-1 with TRBJ2-2; with no DNA, the TCRdb D assignment of TRBD1 cannot be verified. CDR1 and CDR2 (germline): SGHRS, YFSETQ. CDR3 size: 16 residues. The CDR3 loop reads CASSLAGSGFPGELFF.

V is TRBV12-5 and J is TRBJ2-4; TCRdb gives TRBD2 as the D gene, but with no DNA this cannot be confirmed. The CDR3 loop spans 21 amino acids. From germline, CDR1 is LGHNT and CDR2 FRNRAP. CDR3 loop: CASGLPRIVSEQDSFQNIQYF.

V usage is TRBV20-1 and J usage is TRBJ1-4; TCRdb designates TRBD1, a call that cannot be tested without DNA. In germline, CDR1 is DFQATT, CDR2 SNEGSKA (reference sequence). The CDR3 sequence is 14 residues long. This CDR3 reads CSAGNPGGNEKLFF.

The chain joins TRBV9 to TRBJ2-1. Germline CDR1 SGDLS, CDR2 YYNGEE. The length of the CDR3 is 16 residues. CDR3 residues: CASSVDGVSHHNEQFF.

The rearrangement joins TRBV5-1 to TRBJ2-1; TCRdb selects TRBD2, and the lack of DNA leaves this call unchecked. This CDR3 region has 14 residues. Germline V lookup: CDR1 SGHRS, CDR2 YFSETQ. This CDR3 is CASSSQGLFNEQFF.

The chain is built from TRBV9 and TRBJ1-1. This CDR3 contains 12 residues. From germline, CDR1 is SGDLS and CDR2 YYNGEE. The CDR3 here is CAGARRDTEAFF.

The V call is TRBV29-1, the J call TRBJ1-2. Germline V gene data show CDR1 as SQVTM and CDR2 as ANQGSEA. The CDR3 is made up of 13 amino acids. The CDR3 is CSVTTGTIGGYTF. Variable domain in full (rest from reference TRBV29-1 and TRBJ1-2): SAVISQKPSRDICQRGTSLTIQCQVDSQVTMMFWYRQQPGQSLTLIATANQGSEATYESGFVIDKFPISRPNLTFSTLTVSNMSPEDSSIYLCSVTTGTIGGYTFGSGTRLTVV.

The rearrangement links TRBV12-3 or TRBV12-4 to TRBJ2-3; lacking DNA, the TRBD2 call made by TCRdb goes unchecked. This CDR3 has 18 residues. The CDR3 loop is CASSSASVLSRGEDTQYF.

The chain combines TRBV6-2 or TRBV6-3 with TRBJ2-1; the D gene TCRdb calls, TRBD2, cannot be checked with no DNA. Germline V gives CDR1 MNHEY, CDR2 SVGEGT. This CDR3 contains 20 residues. The CDR3 spells CASSSQLGLAGGSSYNEQFF.

The rearrangement links TRBV5-1 to TRBJ1-1; the D gene TCRdb calls, TRBD1, cannot be checked with no DNA. Germline V lookup: CDR1 SGHRS, CDR2 YFSETQ. CDR3 length: 15 residues. The CDR3 protein is CASRKDRNRDTEAFF. Full variable domain (rest looked up from reference TRBV5-1 and TRBJ1-1): KAGVTQTPRYLIKTRGQQVTLSCSPISGHRSVSWYQQTPGQGLQFLFEYFSETQRNKGNFPGRFSGRQFSNSRSEMNVSTLELGDSALYLCASRKDRNRDTEAFFGQGTRLTVV.

This chain links TRBV4-1 with TRBJ2-1; TCRdb picks TRBD1, but there is no DNA to check that call. Germline lookup yields CDR1 MGHRA and CDR2 YSYEKL. The CDR3 has 17 residues. CDR3 in amino acids: CASSQEEGGQGISKQFF.

This chain joins TRBV5-1 and TRBJ1-2; TCRdb's D gene call, TRBD1, goes unchecked for lack of DNA. Germline V CDR1 and CDR2: SGHRS, YFSETQ. The CDR3 is 16 residues long. CDR3 region: CASSFYTGQGMDGYTF.

The J gene is TRBJ2-3, the V gene TRBV10-3; checking the TCRdb D call of TRBD2 is not possible without DNA. Germline loops: CDR1 ENHRY, CDR2 SYGVKD. This CDR3 spans 16 amino acids. CDR3 amino acids: CAIRKGLAASTDTQYF.

This sequence joins TRBV4-1 and TRBJ2-3; without DNA, the TCRdb call of TRBD1 cannot be checked. The CDR3 runs to 16 residues. The germline V gene encodes CDR1 MGHRA and CDR2 YSYEKL. The CDR3 loop is CASSQDGRDGTGTQYF.

The chain couples TRBV5-1 to TRBJ2-2; TCRdb lists TRBD2, though no DNA is available to test this call. Germline V lookup: CDR1 SGHRS, CDR2 YFSETQ. CDR3 length equals 16 residues. The CDR3 region is CASSRLTSGRPGELFF.

The V call is TRBV5-1, the J call TRBJ2-7; without DNA, the TCRdb call of TRBD1 cannot be checked. The CDR3 is 15 amino acids. Germline V gene data show CDR1 as SGHRS and CDR2 as YFSETQ. This CDR3 is CASSLVLDTPYEQYF.

V gene TRBV14 combines with J gene TRBJ2-1; checking the TCRdb D call of TRBD2 is not possible without DNA. The germline CDR1 and CDR2 sequences are SGHDN and FVKESK. The CDR3 runs 15 residues. The CDR3 loop reads CASSQPLAGGTEQFF.

This rearrangement joins TRBV29-1 to TRBJ1-2; as DNA is missing, the TRBD1 call by TCRdb cannot be tested. The CDR3 consists of 15 residues. Germline V gene data show CDR1 as SQVTM and CDR2 as ANQGSEA. CDR3 residues: CSVGQLPLANYGYTF.